The present T cell receptor (beta chain) was sequenced within a study of shared clonotypes between healthy human individuals. Of note for this clone: The antigen is undetermined.

Around 82 million PBMCs supplied genomic DNA for unsorted samples. Germline V gene data show CDR1 as SGHAT and CDR2 as FQNNGV. CDR3 length: 12 amino acids. Trimming took 0 bases from V and 5 from J, leaving 3 bases between them. Running of the assay took place at deep level. For each subset, genomic DNA was distributed in equal portions over several immunoSEQ plates. Clones were read by immunoSEQ multiplex PCR, and TCRdb kept only the in-frame ones, dropping some. Seen here are fewer than 550,000 clones, approximately 79% observed once, and the top ten hold roughly an eighth. General study points: How much donors shared clonotypes was expected to be affected by sequencing depth.

The sample taken for sequencing was PBMCs. The J gene is TRBJ2-3, the V gene TRBV11-2, with D unresolved. The sequence derives from a woman in her thirties or forties in good health. Some clones in this sample may be carry-over from other donors' samples. The CDR3 loop reads CASSLDGDTQYF. In nucleotides, the CDR3 is TGTGCCAGCAGCTTAGACGGAGATACGCAGTATTTT.